The 32 T cell receptor beta chains given below trace back to one sample, sequenced in a study of post-analysis software for immune sequencing data. Study results and caveats: Patients carried 4 or 5 TRBV segments more frequently than controls did, and TRBV5-6, TRBV5-1 and TRBV20-1 were among them.

TCR beta cDNA libraries included unique molecular identifiers. TCRdb called the PCR reads again in MiXCR, with one record for every CDR3 protein. The data show about 460,000 distinct CDR3 sequences, with less than 45% seen just once and around 10% held by the top ten. Their specific antigens are unknown. Input material: blood. The receptors were gathered from a girl aged 5-17 years with multiple sclerosis.

This chain connects TRBV28 to TRBJ1-4, with TRBD1 identical over 7 bases. The CDR3 spans 15 residues. V was clipped by 6 bases and J by 6 bases; unmatched bases: 10. CDR1 MDHEN and CDR2 SYDVKM come from the germline V gene. CDR3 loop: CASREEGQLDEKLFF. In DNA form, the CDR3 reads TGTGCCAGCAGGGAAGAGGGACAGTTGGATGAAAAACTGTTTTTT.

Here the CDR3 reads CASSLEGGLPFASQPQHF. The CDR3 bases are TGTGCCAGCAGTTTAGAAGGGGGCCTGCCCTTTGCAAGTCAGCCCCAGCATTTT. The chain links TRBV28 to TRBJ1-5; 7 bases are a match to TRBD1. Germline trimming cut 2 bases from V and 6 bases from J; bases unmatched to any gene: 16. The CDR3 contains 18 residues. Germline assignment: CDR1 MDHEN and CDR2 SYDVKM.

The chain combines TRBV3-1 with TRBJ2-3, with TRBD1 matching over 7 bases. There are 17 residues in the CDR3. Unmatched junction bases numbered 14, after V lost 6 bases and J lost 2 bases. CDR1 LGHDT and CDR2 YNNKEL come from the germline V gene (reference sequence). In DNA form, the CDR3 reads TGTGCCAGCAGACAAATACAGGGGCGAAAGTCCACAGATACGCAGTATTTT. Its translation is CASRQIQGRKSTDTQYF.

The V call is TRBV20-1, the J call TRBJ2-4; 9 positions match TRBD2. The DNA end is more similar to TRBJ2-7, so the J call may be wrong. The CDR3 has 14 amino acids. The germline V gene has CDR1 DFQATT and CDR2 SNEGSKA (reference sequence). The CDR3 coding sequence is TGCAGTGTCACAGCGGGGGGCGGGGTTCGCGAGCAGTACTTC. Translated: CSVTAGGGVREQYF.

A few counts support this clonotype. A much larger clone lies one base from this, so it may be a read error. The V call is TRBV5-1, the J call TRBJ2-7; a possible D gene is TRBD1 (5 bases). Germline-derived CDR1 and CDR2 are SGHRS and YFSETQ. CDR3 length: 14 residues. Here the CDR3 reads CACSLDTAGYEQYF. CDR3 in DNA: TGCGCCTGCAGCTTGGACACTGCAGGGTACGAGCAGTACTTC.

The rearrangement links TRBV29-1 to TRBJ1-1, with 8 bases aligning to TRBD1. The CDR3 runs to 15 residues. Trimming cost V 1 base and J 4 bases; bases outside gene matches: 8. CDR1 is SQVTM, CDR2 ANQGSEA, per germline. As DNA, the CDR3 is TGCAGCGTTGAAGGGGTCCAGGGGGCACGCACTGAAGCTTTCTTT. Translation gives CSVEGVQGARTEAFF.

With regard to this clonotype: The junction differs from germline at one of its ends, possibly a read error. The V gene is TRBV5-1, the J gene TRBJ2-5, with 11 bases aligning to TRBD2. Germline CDR1 SGHRS, CDR2 YFSETQ. The CDR3 runs 16 residues. The CDR3 region is CASSRGLAAQQETQHF. Written as DNA, the CDR3 is TGCGCCAGCAGCCGGGGACTAGCGGCCCAACAAGAGACCCAGCACTTC.

This clonotype was seen a handful of times. The chain uses TRBV12-3 or TRBV12-4 and TRBJ2-5; the D gene is possibly TRBD1 (5 bases). The better agreement between TRBJ2-7 and the DNA end casts doubt on the J call. This CDR3 has 13 residues. The CDR3 coding sequence is TGTGCCAGCACCACGGCAGGGTGGGACGAGCAGTACTTC. It codes for CASTTAGWDEQYF.

This chain connects TRBV18 to TRBJ2-1; TRBD2 is a possible D gene (5 bases). V was shortened by 6 bases and J by 2 bases, with 20 bases between the two germline ends. Germline lookup yields CDR1 KGHSH and CDR2 LQKENI. This CDR3 is built from 17 residues. Here the CDR3 reads CASSHSLAGKAYNEQFF. CDR3 DNA sequence: TGTGCCAGCTCCCACTCTCTCGCGGGCAAAGCCTACAATGAGCAGTTCTTC.

The V call is TRBV5-1, the J call TRBJ2-5; the D gene could be TRBD1 or TRBD2 (5 bases each). The CDR3 spans 14 residues. Trimming left V 0 bases short and J 5 bases short, with 11 bases between. Looked up from germline, CDR1 is SGHRS and CDR2 is YFSETQ. CDR3 sequence: CASSLASREETQYF. The CDR3 region has the DNA TGCGCCAGCAGCTTGGCGTCCAGGGAGGAGACCCAGTACTTC.

This clonotype has just a few counts. CDR3 DNA sequence: TGCAGTGCTGGAAGGCGGGAGGGCAGGGAGACCCAGTACTTC. Amino acids: CSAGRREGRETQYF. The chain has TRBV20-1 and TRBJ2-5, with TRBD2 matching over 9 bases. The junction had 9 bases not matched to a gene; V was cut back by 5 bases and J by 5 bases. This CDR3 region has 14 residues. Germline CDR1 is DFQATT and CDR2 is SNEGSKA (reference sequence).

This clonotype appeared a few times. The gene calls are TRBV11-2 and TRBJ2-3; D uncertain. This CDR3 is 16 amino acids long. The germline V and J ends were trimmed by 0 bases and 0 bases, with 10 bases remaining between them. Germline lookup yields CDR1 SGHAT and CDR2 FQNNGV. The CDR3: CASSLDAWGSTDTQYF. As DNA, the CDR3 is TGTGCCAGCAGCTTAGATGCGTGGGGAAGCACAGATACGCAGTATTTT.

A word on this clonotype: Compared with germline, one end of the junction differs, possibly owing to a read error. The chain combines TRBV20-1 with TRBJ2-3; D is possibly TRBD1 (5 bases). Germline V gene data show CDR1 as DFQATT and CDR2 as SNEGSKA (reference sequence). This CDR3 contains 15 residues. In nucleotides, the CDR3 is TGCAGTGCTAGGCAGGGCCCAGACCCCTGGGATATGCAGTATTTT. Translated, it gives CSARQGPDPWDMQYF.

In this sample, this clonotype turned up a few times. The chain recombines TRBV7-3 with TRBJ2-3; D call uncertain. Trimming took off 1 base at V and 8 bases at J, with 7 bases between the two ends. The CDR3 has 12 residues. Germline CDR1 and CDR2: SGHTA and FQGTGA. The CDR3 is CASSLNKGTQYF. The CDR3 DNA reads TGTGCCAGCAGCTTAAATAAGGGTACGCAGTATTTT.

V usage is TRBV5-1 and J usage is TRBJ2-1; 9 bases are shared with TRBD2. The junction had 7 bases not matched to a gene; V was cut back by 3 bases and J by 9 bases. CDR3 length: 14 amino acids. In germline, CDR1 is SGHRS, CDR2 YFSETQ. CDR3 residues: CASSSASGIGEQFF. Here the CDR3 DNA reads TGCGCCAGCAGCTCAGCTAGCGGGATTGGTGAGCAGTTCTTC.

J is TRBJ1-1 and V is TRBV13; unclear D gene. Per germline, CDR1 PRHDT and CDR2 FYEKMQ (reference sequence). The CDR3 is 17 residues long. V lost 1 base and J 3 bases, leaving 18 bases between the germline ends. CDR3 residues: CASSLALLGGRDTEAFF. The CDR3 bases are TGTGCCAGCAGCTTAGCTCTTTTAGGAGGGCGAGACACTGAAGCTTTCTTT.

V gene TRBV7-8 combines with J gene TRBJ2-6; D remains unclear. V lost 4 bases and J lost 0, with 7 bases in between. Germline assignment: CDR1 SGHVS and CDR2 FQNEAQ. This CDR3 is 15 amino acids long. The DNA for the CDR3 is TGTGCCAGCAGCTCCGGAACCTCTGGGGCCAACGTCCTGACTTTC. Its protein product is CASSSGTSGANVLTF.

In DNA, the CDR3 is TGTGCCAGCAGCTTTAGCGGGCCGTCCTACAATGAGCAGTTCTTC. Protein sequence: CASSFSGPSYNEQFF. The rearrangement uses TRBV11-2 and TRBJ2-1, with TRBD2 matching 7 bases. This CDR3 contains 15 residues. V gave up 3 bases and J gave up 1 base; unmatched junction bases: 3. CDR1 and CDR2 (germline): SGHAT, FQNNGV.

This clonotype was seen a few times. The chain's CDR3 is CASSSDRVYEQYF. The CDR3, as DNA: TGTGCCAGCAGTTCAGACAGGGTCTACGAGCAGTACTTC. The V call is TRBV28, the J call TRBJ2-7; 7 positions match TRBD1. Per the germline V gene, CDR1 is MDHEN and CDR2 is SYDVKM. This CDR3 is built from 13 residues. Losses at the gene ends were 4 bases for V and 3 bases for J; bases not matched to a gene: 3. Variable domain in full (rest from reference TRBV28 and TRBJ2-7): DVKVTQSSRYLVKRTGEKVFLECVQDMDHENMFWYRQDPGLGLRLIYFSYDVKMKEKGDIPEGYSVSREKKERFSLILESASTNQTSMYLCASSSDRVYEQYFGPGTRLTVT.

Only a few counts were recorded for this clonotype. The chain has TRBV12-3 or TRBV12-4 and TRBJ1-2; 12 nucleotides agree with TRBD1. This CDR3 contains 17 residues. V lost 7 bases, J lost 6 bases, and 15 bases stayed unmatched. CDR3 nucleotide sequence: TGTGCCAGCAAGGCCCCCGGGACAGGGGGCCAGGTGGATGGCTACACCTTC. Protein product: CASKAPGTGGQVDGYTF.

The chain has TRBV7-3 and TRBJ2-3; 8 bases match TRBD2. The CDR3 covers 16 residues. Germline CDR1 and CDR2: SGHTA and FQGTGA. Germline trimming cut 5 bases from V and 6 bases from J; bases unmatched to any gene: 13. Written as DNA, the CDR3 is TGTGCCAGCAGCCCCGGGGGGGCGGGACTAGGGGATACGCAGTATTTT. It is translated as CASSPGGAGLGDTQYF. The full variable domain, completed using reference TRBV7-3 and TRBJ2-3, is GAGVSQTPSNKVTEKGKYVELRCDPISGHTALYWYRQSLGQGPEFLIYFQGTGAADDSGLPNDRFFAVRPEGSVSTLKIQRTERGDSAVYLCASSPGGAGLGDTQYFGPGTRLTVL.

A few counts support this clonotype. The genes are TRBV20-1 and TRBJ2-7, with D uncertain. Germline loops: CDR1 DFQATT, CDR2 SNEGSKA (reference sequence). Trimming took 5 bases from V and 3 from J, leaving 11 bases between them. The CDR3 is 12 residues long. In DNA, the CDR3 is TGCAGTGCTTCTAGGAGTTACTACGAGCAGTACTTC. Protein: CSASRSYYEQYF.

The table lists this clonotype with a few counts. This chain uses TRBV20-1 with TRBJ2-3; 8 bases align to TRBD1. J lost 9 bases, V lost 4 bases, and 6 bases had no gene match. Per the germline V gene, CDR1 is DFQATT and CDR2 is SNEGSKA (reference sequence). This CDR3 is built from 12 residues. For the CDR3, the DNA is TGCAGTGCTACCGAGACAGGGGAGACGCAGTATTTT. Translating gives CSATETGETQYF.

The rearrangement links TRBV6-5 to TRBJ1-2, with 9 bases that match TRBD1. This CDR3 is built from 16 residues. V dropped 6 bases and J dropped 4; count of bases not matched to a gene: 12. Germline loops: CDR1 MNHEY, CDR2 SVGAGI. CDR3: CASRRPGQGEFYGYTF. CDR3 bases: TGTGCCAGCAGACGACCGGGACAGGGAGAATTCTATGGCTACACCTTC.

The chain employs TRBV12-3 or TRBV12-4 and TRBJ2-3, with no clear D. Trimming cost V 5 bases and J 2 bases, with 11 bases left between them. The CDR3 loop spans 14 amino acids. CDR3 sequence reads: CASSTGPYTDTQYF. The CDR3 coding sequence is TGTGCCAGCAGTACCGGTCCGTACACAGATACGCAGTATTTT.

V gene TRBV4-3 combines with J gene TRBJ2-1, with no clear D. The V gene's germline CDR1 is LGHNA and CDR2 YSLEER. Trimming pared 1 base from V and 1 base from J, leaving 8 bases between. The CDR3 contains 15 residues. Here the CDR3 reads CASSQAVESYNEQFF. CDR3 bases: TGCGCCAGCAGCCAAGCGGTGGAATCCTACAATGAGCAGTTCTTC.

CDR3 coding DNA: TGCGCCAGCAGCTCCGGACAGAAAGAGACCCAGTACTTC. Its protein product is CASSSGQKETQYF. The rearrangement uses TRBV5-1 and TRBJ2-5; D might be TRBD1 (6 bases). The CDR3 has 13 amino acids. The germline V and J ends were trimmed by 3 bases and 3 bases, with 9 bases remaining between them. Germline V gene sequence: CDR1 SGHRS, CDR2 YFSETQ.

This clonotype was seen more than once but under ten times. The chain carries TRBV4-1 and TRBJ2-5; TRBD1 agrees at 9 bases. The CDR3 contains 18 residues. Germline CDR1 MGHRA, CDR2 YSYEKL. Trimming removed 4 bases from V and 5 bases from J; junction bases left unmatched: 17. CDR3 in amino acids: CASSRLPESLGTGETQYF. CDR3 coding DNA: TGCGCCAGCAGCCGACTACCTGAGAGTCTCGGGACAGGGGAGACCCAGTACTTC.

The gene calls are TRBV18 and TRBJ1-2; 11 bases match TRBD1. The germline gives CDR1 KGHSH, CDR2 LQKENI. The CDR3 extends over 13 amino acids. The J segment lost 8 bases and the V segment lost 3 bases, leaving 2 bases of the junction unmatched. This CDR3 is CASSPDRGPGYTF. The CDR3 DNA is TGTGCCAGCTCACCGGACAGGGGGCCAGGCTACACCTTC. The whole variable domain, filled in from reference TRBV18 and TRBJ1-2, reads NAGVMQNPRHLVRRRGQEARLRCSPMKGHSHVYWYRQLPEEGLKFMVYLQKENIIDESGMPKERFSAEFPKEGPSILRIQQVVRGDSAAYFCASSPDRGPGYTFGSGTRLTVV.

The V gene is TRBV27, the J gene TRBJ2-1, with a possible D match to TRBD2 (6 bases). Looked up from germline, CDR1 is MNHEY and CDR2 is SMNVEV (reference sequence). This CDR3 spans 13 amino acids. V lost 3 bases to trimming and J lost 6 bases, with 9 bases between them. CDR3 residues: CASSLSAGNEQFF. The CDR3 DNA reads TGTGCCAGCAGTTTGTCAGCGGGCAATGAGCAGTTCTTC.

The chain is built from TRBV20-1 and TRBJ2-3, with 9 bases that match TRBD2. CDR1 is DFQATT, CDR2 SNEGSKA, per germline (reference sequence). The CDR3 is 16 residues long. V lost 6 bases to trimming and J lost 4 bases; unmatched junction nucleotides: 14. The DNA of the CDR3 is TGCAGTGCGAGTCCTCGGGCTAGCGGGATATCAGATACGCAGTATTTT. Translated, it gives CSASPRASGISDTQYF.

The gene calls are TRBV27 and TRBJ2-1, with D maybe TRBD2 (6 bases). Germline CDR1 reads MNHEY; CDR2 reads SMNVEV (reference sequence). This CDR3 spans 16 amino acids. Trimming shortened V by 0 bases and J by 0 bases, and 9 bases separated the two germline ends. CDR3 region: CASSLSGGTSYNEQFF. The CDR3 nucleotides read TGTGCCAGCAGTTTATCTGGCGGGACCTCCTACAATGAGCAGTTCTTC.